This TCR beta chain was profiled in a study of vaccination and CD4 T cells after COVID-19. Study context: Comprising six males and four females, the convalescent participants counted two Hispanic individuals among them. Samples were taken after vaccination, a median of roughly 70 days after dose two, with a range of 14 to 241.

The Oncomine TCR Beta short-read assay was what sequenced the DNA obtained from cultured CD4+ T cells. Each CDR3 protein gets one entry after TCRdb re-called the PCR reads with MiXCR. The sample lists about 20,000 distinct CDR3 sequences, roughly 35% occurring once. Sample time point: late sampling 161 to 241 days after vaccination in a few convalescent patients. Treatment here: approximately nine-day PBMC culture with coronavirus spike peptide pools or control peptides (ViraFEST assay). ViraFEST sequenced TCRs after peptide-pool expansion of antigen-specific T cells. This clonotype was recorded a few times. The antigen is unknown. V was pared by 0 bases and J by 5 bases, with 6 bases of the junction left unmatched. CDR1 is SEHNR, CDR2 FQNEAQ, per germline (reference sequence). CDR3 length: 15 amino acids.

The clonotype originates from a human donor who had recovered from COVID-19. The sequencing used CD4+ T cells from blood, cultured in vitro, collected about 7 months after SARS-CoV-2 vaccination. J is TRBJ2-7 and V is TRBV7-9; 8 bases align to TRBD1. CDR3 sequence reads: CASSLAQGAINEQYF. The CDR3 DNA follows: TGTGCCAGCAGCTTAGCCCAGGGGGCGATCAACGAGCAGTACTTC.